A selection of T cell receptor beta chains follows, all from one sample in a study of T and B cells in COVID-19 patients. Each CDR3 protein is one row after TCRdb ran MiXCR on the multiplex PCR reads. Among roughly 13,000 distinct CDR3 sequences listed, 28% were seen once. Input material: blood. Receptor source: a human donor who had recovered from COVID-19. The CDR3 runs from the conserved cysteine through the conserved F or W. D genes are given only for firm matches. Size is omitted from some rows. Given values are once, few, many or a class for expanded clones.

J gene	V gene	clone size	D gene	CDR3 protein	CDR3 DNA
TRBJ1-5	TRBV20-1	NA	TRBD1	CSARGDRDQPQHF	TGCAGTGCAAGGGGGGACAGGGATCAGCCCCAGCATTTT
TRBJ2-1	TRBV20-1	few	TRBD2	CSASGGAHEQFF	TGCAGTGCTAGCGGGGGGGCTCATGAGCAGTTCTTC
TRBJ1-5	TRBV27	few	TRBD1	CASSIGTGGNQPQHF	TGTGCCAGCAGTATCGGGACAGGGGGGAATCAGCCCCAGCATTTT
TRBJ2-3	TRBV10-3	many	TRBD1	CAISQQGITDTQYF	TGTGCCATCAGTCAACAGGGGATTACAGATACGCAGTATTTT
TRBJ1-1	TRBV29-1	once	NA	CSAGTTEAFF	TGCAGCGCCGGGACCACTGAAGCTTTCTTT
TRBJ1-5	TRBV5-6	NA	NA	CASSPNRQSYRPQHF	TGTGCCAGCAGCCCCAACAGACAGTCGTATCGGCCCCAGCATTTT
TRBJ2-3	TRBV18	few	NA	CASRLGNTDTQYF	TGTGCCAGCAGATTGGGGAACACAGATACGCAGTATTTT
TRBJ1-1	TRBV30	few	NA	CAWSRGSTTEAFF	TGTGCCTGGAGTAGGGGGTCGACCACTGAAGCTTTCTTT
TRBJ2-1	TRBV29-1	medium-sized	NA	CSVARGPYNEQFF	TGCAGCGTTGCCCGGGGCCCCTACAATGAGCAGTTCTTC
TRBJ2-2	TRBV19	medium-sized	NA	CATEGPTGELFF	TGTGCCACGGAAGGGCCCACCGGGGAGCTGTTTTTT
TRBJ1-2	TRBV18	many	NA	CASSPDGGYGYTF	TGTGCCAGCTCACCAGACGGAGGCTATGGCTACACCTTC
TRBJ1-1	TRBV29-1	medium-sized	NA	CSVSGTTEAFF	TGCAGCGTATCCGGGACCACTGAAGCTTTCTTT
TRBJ1-1	TRBV18	few	NA	CASSPVPGSATEAFF	TGTGCCAGCTCACCAGTACCGGGAAGCGCCACTGAAGCTTTCTTT
TRBJ2-7	TRBV6-6	many	TRBD2	CASSPAGGSYEQYF	TGTGCCAGCAGCCCCGCGGGAGGCTCCTACGAGCAGTACTTC
TRBJ2-3	TRBV18	NA	TRBD2	CASSPQRLAGGITDTQYF	TGTGCCAGCTCACCACAAAGACTAGCGGGGGGGATCACAGATACGCAGTATTTT
TRBJ2-1	TRBV20-1	NA	NA	CSALDYSKHNEQFF	TGCAGTGCCTTGGACTATTCTAAGCACAATGAGCAGTTCTTC
TRBJ1-5	TRBV29-1	few	TRBD1	CSIWTGREGQPQHF	TGCAGCATCTGGACAGGGAGGGAAGGTCAGCCCCAGCATTTT
TRBJ2-5	TRBV12-3/TRBV12-4	NA	NA	CASSLSGGVQETQYF	TGTGCCAGCAGCTTAAGTGGAGGGGTCCAAGAGACCCAGTACTTC
TRBJ1-6	TRBV18	few	TRBD1	CASSPGAGGIASPLHF	TGTGCCAGCTCACCAGGGGCAGGGGGAATCGCTTCACCCCTCCACTTT
TRBJ2-3	TRBV21-1	few	NA	CASSKVLPKPIQYF	TGTGCCAGCAGCAAAGTTCTCCCCAAACCTATACAGTATTTT
TRBJ2-7	TRBV6-1	many	TRBD1	CASSEAQWQGANNEQYF	TGTGCCAGCAGTGAAGCGCAGTGGCAGGGGGCGAACAACGAGCAGTACTTC
TRBJ1-6	TRBV18	few	NA	CASSPEIDSPLHF	TGTGCCAGCTCACCAGAGATAGATTCACCCCTCCACTTT
TRBJ2-2	TRBV27	NA	NA	CASSGRATGELFF	TGTGCCAGCAGTGGCCGGGCCACCGGGGAGCTGTTTTTT
TRBJ2-3	TRBV5-4	few	TRBD2	CASSLGFRDRGGLAGGNGADTQYF	TGTGCCAGCAGCTTAGGGTTCCGGGACAGGGGAGGACTAGCGGGGGGAAATGGCGCAGATACGCAGTATTTT
TRBJ2-1	TRBV20-1	once	TRBD2	CSADYLLAGEGNEQFF	TGCAGTGCAGACTACCTACTAGCGGGAGAGGGAAATGAGCAGTTCTTC
TRBJ2-3	TRBV6-1	medium-sized	TRBD1	CASSEQTGTTDTQYF	TGTGCCAGCAGCGAACAGACAGGGACCACAGATACGCAGTATTTT
TRBJ1-5	TRBV27	NA	TRBD1	CASSLTGGGQPQHF	TGTGCCAGCAGTTTAACAGGGGGCGGACAGCCCCAGCATTTT
TRBJ2-7	TRBV6-5	medium-sized	NA	CASSYSIGYEQYF	TGTGCCAGCAGTTACTCGATCGGCTACGAGCAGTACTTC
TRBJ1-1	TRBV28	NA	NA	CASSLSGVRNTEAFF	TGTGCCAGCAGCCTTTCGGGGGTGAGGAACACTGAAGCTTTCTTT
TRBJ2-2	TRBV29-1	NA	TRBD1	CGSLPGQVAGELFF	TGCGGCTCCCTTCCGGGACAGGTGGCCGGGGAGCTGTTTTTT
TRBJ1-1	TRBV14	few	TRBD1	CASSQRTGLIEAFF	TGTGCCAGCAGCCAAAGGACAGGGTTGATTGAAGCTTTCTTT
TRBJ1-4	TRBV15	many	NA	CATSNSRDSWGLGKLFF	TGTGCCACCAGCAATTCTCGGGACTCTTGGGGACTTGGTAAACTGTTTTTT
TRBJ1-2	TRBV5-1	few	NA	CASRPQEGLTDYGYTF	TGCGCCAGCAGGCCGCAGGAGGGCCTAACTGACTATGGCTACACCTTC
TRBJ1-1	TRBV18	NA	TRBD1	CASCEGAGNTEAFF	TGTGCCAGCTGCGAGGGGGCTGGGAACACTGAAGCTTTCTTT
TRBJ2-1	TRBV7-9	NA	TRBD2	CASSSPGTNLF	TGTGCCAGCAGCTCTCCCGGGACTAACCTATTC
TRBJ2-7	TRBV15	medium-sized	TRBD2	CATSSGSGSHEQYF	TGTGCCACCAGCAGCGGTAGCGGGAGCCACGAGCAGTACTTC
TRBJ2-2	TRBV6-5	medium-sized	NA	CASSYAGELFF	TGTGCCAGCAGTTACGCCGGGGAGCTGTTTTTT
TRBJ2-3	TRBV28	NA	NA	CASSLAGARDTQYF	TGTGCCAGCAGTTTGGCGGGGGCGCGGGATACGCAGTATTTT
TRBJ1-1	TRBV6-1	few	TRBD1	CASSASGGNTEAFF	TGTGCCAGCAGTGCTTCAGGGGGAAACACTGAAGCTTTCTTT
TRBJ2-6	TRBV15	NA	TRBD1	CATSSDRGRGANVLTF	TGTGCCACCAGCAGCGACAGGGGGCGAGGGGCCAACGTCCTGACTTTC
TRBJ2-3	TRBV5-4	few	NA	CASSLDGSYTQYF	TGTGCCAGCAGCTTAGACGGCTCCTACACGCAGTATTTT
TRBJ2-3	TRBV11-1	medium-sized	NA	CASSWSDGSTDTQYF	TGTGCCAGCAGCTGGAGTGACGGCAGCACAGATACGCAGTATTTT
TRBJ1-2	TRBV27	NA	NA	CASSLYPSNYGYTF	TGTGCCAGCAGTTTATATCCGTCTAACTATGGCTACACCTTC
TRBJ2-7	TRBV12-3/TRBV12-4	medium-sized	NA	CASSLGGFYEQYF	TGTGCCAGCAGTTTAGGGGGGTTCTACGAGCAGTACTTC
TRBJ2-1	TRBV20-1	NA	NA	CSEQEKAALNEQFF	TGCAGTGAGCAGGAGAAAGCGGCGCTCAATGAGCAGTTCTTC
TRBJ2-1	TRBV19	medium-sized	TRBD2	CASSSISGGLYNEQFF	TGTGCCAGTAGTAGTATAAGCGGGGGGCTTTACAATGAGCAGTTCTTC
TRBJ2-7	TRBV11-1	NA	NA	CASSLEAATRSEQYF	TGTGCCAGCAGCTTAGAGGCAGCGACCCGTTCTGAGCAGTACTTC
TRBJ1-4	TRBV6-6	many	TRBD1	CASTDRGHEKLFF	TGTGCCAGCACGGACAGGGGGCACGAAAAACTGTTTTTT
TRBJ1-4	TRBV5-6	few	TRBD1	CASSSKTGKNEKLFF	TGTGCCAGCAGCTCCAAGACAGGGAAGAATGAAAAACTGTTTTTT
TRBJ2-1	TRBV19	few	TRBD1	CATKGQEEYNEQFF	TGTGCCACGAAGGGACAGGAAGAATACAATGAGCAGTTCTTC
TRBJ1-2	TRBV5-6	NA	NA	CASSFRHGYGYTF	TGTGCCAGCAGCTTCCGGCATGGCTATGGCTACACCTTC
TRBJ1-6	TRBV18	medium-sized	NA	CASSSDSPLHF	TGTGCCAGCTCCTCCGATTCACCCCTCCACTTT
TRBJ2-3	TRBV12-3/TRBV12-4	many	TRBD2	CASRPRVAGGRDTQYF	TGTGCCAGCAGACCCCGGGTAGCGGGGGGGAGGGATACGCAGTATTTT
TRBJ1-1	TRBV12-3/TRBV12-4	NA	TRBD1	CASSFAGGYEAFF	TGTGCCAGCAGTTTCGCAGGGGGCTATGAAGCTTTCTTT
TRBJ2-5	TRBV15	many	NA	CATSTFQRAGSETQYF	TGTGCCACCAGCACCTTCCAACGGGCAGGGTCGGAGACCCAGTACTTC
TRBJ1-6	TRBV6-5	medium-sized	TRBD1	CASSYGSGTGYAPLHF	TGTGCCAGCAGTTACGGGTCAGGGACAGGGTATGCACCCCTCCACTTT
TRBJ2-1	TRBV18	NA	TRBD2	CASSPSTSESSYNEQFF	TGTGCCAGCTCACCTTCAACTAGCGAAAGCTCCTACAATGAGCAGTTCTTC
TRBJ1-1	TRBV15	many	TRBD1	CATSSDRVNTEAFF	TGTGCCACCAGCAGCGACAGGGTGAACACTGAAGCTTTCTTT